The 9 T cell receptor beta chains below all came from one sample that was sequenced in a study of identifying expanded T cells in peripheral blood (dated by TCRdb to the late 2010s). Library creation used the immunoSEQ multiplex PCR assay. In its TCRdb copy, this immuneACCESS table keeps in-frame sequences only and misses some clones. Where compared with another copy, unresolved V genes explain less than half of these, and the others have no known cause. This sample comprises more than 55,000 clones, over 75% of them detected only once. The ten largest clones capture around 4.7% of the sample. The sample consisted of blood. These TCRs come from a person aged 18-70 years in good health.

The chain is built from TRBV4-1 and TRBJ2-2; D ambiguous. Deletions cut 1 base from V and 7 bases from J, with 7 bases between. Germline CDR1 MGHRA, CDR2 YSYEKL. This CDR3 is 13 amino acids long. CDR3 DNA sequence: TGCGCCAGCAGCCAAGGAGCTAGCGGGGAGCTGTTTTTT. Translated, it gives CASSQGASGELFF.

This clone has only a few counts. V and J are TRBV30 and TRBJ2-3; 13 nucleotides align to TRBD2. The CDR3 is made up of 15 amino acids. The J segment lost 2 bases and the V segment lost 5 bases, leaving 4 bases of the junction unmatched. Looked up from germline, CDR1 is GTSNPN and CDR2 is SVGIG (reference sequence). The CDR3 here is CAWGGTSGITDTQYF. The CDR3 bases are TGTGCCTGGGGTGGGACTAGCGGGATCACAGATACGCAGTATTTT.

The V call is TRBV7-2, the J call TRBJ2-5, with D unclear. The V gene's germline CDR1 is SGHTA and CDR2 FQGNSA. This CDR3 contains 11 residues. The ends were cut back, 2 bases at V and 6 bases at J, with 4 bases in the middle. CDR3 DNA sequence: TGTGCCAGCAGCTTAATAAAGACCCAGTACTTC. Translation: CASSLIKTQYF.

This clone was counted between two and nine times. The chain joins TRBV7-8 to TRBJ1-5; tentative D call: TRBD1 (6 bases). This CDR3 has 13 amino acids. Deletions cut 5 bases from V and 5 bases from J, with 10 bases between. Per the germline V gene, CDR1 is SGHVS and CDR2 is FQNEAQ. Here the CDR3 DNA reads TGTGCCAGCAGCCCGGACAGAGATCAGCCCCAGCATTTT. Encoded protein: CASSPDRDQPQHF.

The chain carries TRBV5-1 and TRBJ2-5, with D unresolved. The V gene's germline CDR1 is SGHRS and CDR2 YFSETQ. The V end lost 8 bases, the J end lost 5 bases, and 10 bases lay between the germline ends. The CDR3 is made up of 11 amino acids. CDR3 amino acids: CASRSEETQYF. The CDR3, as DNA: TGCGCCAGTAGGTCCGAGGAGACCCAGTACTTC. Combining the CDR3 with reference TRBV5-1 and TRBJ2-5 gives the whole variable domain KAGVTQTPRYLIKTRGQQVTLSCSPISGHRSVSWYQQTPGQGLQFLFEYFSETQRNKGNFPGRFSGRQFSNSRSEMNVSTLELGDSALYLCASRSEETQYFGPGTRLLVL.

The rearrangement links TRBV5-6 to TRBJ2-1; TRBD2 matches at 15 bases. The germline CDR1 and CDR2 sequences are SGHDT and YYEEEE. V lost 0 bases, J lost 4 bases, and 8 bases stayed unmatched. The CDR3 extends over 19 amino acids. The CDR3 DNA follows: TGTGCCAGCAGCTTGGCCGGGACTAGCGGGAGGATAGGGTACAATGAGCAGTTCTTC. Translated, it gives CASSLAGTSGRIGYNEQFF.

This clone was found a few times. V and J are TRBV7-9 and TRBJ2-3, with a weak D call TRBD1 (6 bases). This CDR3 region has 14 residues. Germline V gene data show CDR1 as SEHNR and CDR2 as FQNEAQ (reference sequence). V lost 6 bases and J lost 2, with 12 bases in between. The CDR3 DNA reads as TGTGCCAGCAGGCTGACAGGACTCACAGATACGCAGTATTTT. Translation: CASRLTGLTDTQYF.

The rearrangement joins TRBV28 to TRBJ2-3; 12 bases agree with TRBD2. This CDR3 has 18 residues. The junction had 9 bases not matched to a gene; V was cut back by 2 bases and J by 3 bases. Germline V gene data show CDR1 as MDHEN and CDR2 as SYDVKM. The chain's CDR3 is CASSLTVLAGGPTDTQYF. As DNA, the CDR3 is TGTGCCAGCAGTTTAACCGTCCTAGCGGGAGGGCCGACAGATACGCAGTATTTT.

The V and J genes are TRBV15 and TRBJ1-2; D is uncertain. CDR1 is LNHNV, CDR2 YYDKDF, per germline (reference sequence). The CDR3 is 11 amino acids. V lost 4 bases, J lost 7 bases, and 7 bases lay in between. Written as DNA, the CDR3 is TGTGCCACCAGCACCTTATTTGGCTACACCTTC. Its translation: CATSTLFGYTF.